The 15 T cell receptor beta chains given below trace back to one sample, sequenced in a study of response to subunit inactivated influenza vaccine. TCRdb processed the RT-PCR reads anew with MiXCR; each CDR3 protein has one entry. The sample yields approximately 500,000 distinct CDR3 sequences, around 13% seen once. The sequencing here drew on PBMCs from blood, taken 12 days after vaccination. The receptors stem from a man aged 45-65 years who received an inactivated influenza vaccine.

This clonotype came up many times. CDR3 in amino acids: CASSPGTSLLDEQFF. CDR3 in DNA: TGTGCCAGCAGTCCCGGGACATCCCTGTTGGATGAGCAGTTCTTC. The gene calls are TRBV12-3 or TRBV12-4 and TRBJ2-1; tentative D call: TRBD1 (6 bases). The V gene lost 5 bases and the J gene lost 8 bases, with 19 bases spanning the gap. This CDR3 contains 15 residues.

This clonotype was recorded a few times. The rearrangement joins TRBV3-1 to TRBJ2-7; the D gene could be TRBD1 or TRBD2 (6 bases each). This CDR3 is 13 amino acids long. Trimming shortened V by 3 bases and J by 6 bases, and 12 bases separated the two germline ends. Germline CDR1 is LGHDT and CDR2 is YNNKEL (reference sequence). CDR3 protein: CASSHLRGLEQYF. CDR3 DNA sequence: TGTGCCAGCAGCCACCTCCGGGGGCTCGAGCAGTACTTC.

There are a few counts of this clonotype. The V gene is TRBV27, the J gene TRBJ2-3; unclear D gene. The V gene lost 1 base and the J gene lost 1 base, with 12 bases spanning the gap. The CDR3 has 16 residues. Germline V gives CDR1 MNHEY, CDR2 SMNVEV (reference sequence). In DNA, the CDR3 is TGTGCCAGCAGTTTATGGGGAAGCAGACGCACAGATACGCAGTATTTT. Its translation: CASSLWGSRRTDTQYF.

The chain couples TRBV15 to TRBJ2-3; D is tentatively TRBD1 or TRBD2 (6 bases each). Trimming left V 1 base short and J 6 bases short, with 14 bases between. CDR3 length: 15 amino acids. Germline V lookup: CDR1 LNHNV, CDR2 YYDKDF (reference sequence). The CDR3 spells CATSRVQGGFDTQYF. The CDR3 DNA reads as TGTGCCACCAGCAGAGTGCAAGGGGGGTTCGATACGCAGTATTTT.

V gene TRBV10-3 combines with J gene TRBJ2-3; D is perhaps TRBD1 (5 bases). This CDR3 region has 14 residues. Germline CDR1 reads ENHRY; CDR2 reads SYGVKD. V dropped 6 bases and J dropped 0 bases, with 10 bases sitting between them. The CDR3 DNA follows: TGTGCCATCAGAATAGACAGTAGCACAGATACGCAGTATTTT. As protein: CAIRIDSSTDTQYF.

This clonotype came up a few times. J is TRBJ1-2 and V is TRBV3-1, with D hard to call. CDR1 and CDR2 (germline): LGHDT, YNNKEL (reference sequence). The CDR3 has 12 residues. V lost 2 bases and J 5 bases, leaving 6 bases between the germline ends. CDR3 nucleotide sequence: TGTGCCAGCAGCCAACGAACGTATGGCTACACCTTC. This codes for CASSQRTYGYTF. Looking up the rest from reference TRBV3-1 and TRBJ1-2 gives the full variable domain: DTAVSQTPKYLVTQMGNDKSIKCEQNLGHDTMYWYKQDSKKFLKIMFSYNNKELIINETVPNRFSPKSPDKAHLNLHINSLELGDSAVYFCASSQRTYGYTFGSGTRLTVV.

This clonotype was picked up many times. The chain combines TRBV28 with TRBJ1-1; D is unresolved. V was trimmed by 6 bases and J by 2 bases, leaving 10 bases between them. CDR3 length equals 13 residues. Looked up from germline, CDR1 is MDHEN and CDR2 is SYDVKM. The CDR3 sequence: CASRRGYNTEAFF. The CDR3 region has the DNA TGTGCCAGCAGACGTGGGTATAACACTGAAGCTTTCTTT.

This clonotype was detected a few times. The DNA for the CDR3 is TGTGCCACCAGTGATTTGACACGGACCGGGGAGCTGTTTTTT. It encodes CATSDLTRTGELFF. The rearrangement uses TRBV24-1 and TRBJ2-2; D uncertain. V gave up 0 bases and J gave up 5 bases, with 6 bases separating them. This CDR3 is built from 14 residues. The germline V gene has CDR1 KGHDR and CDR2 SFDVKD.

This clonotype was picked up a small number of times. This chain connects TRBV7-9 to TRBJ1-6; D is uncertain. Germline loops: CDR1 SEHNR, CDR2 FQNEAQ (reference sequence). Trimming cost V 1 base and J 8 bases, with 9 bases left between them. The CDR3 totals 14 residues. The CDR3 coding sequence is TGTGCCAGCAGCTTAGAAGTAAGGGATTCACCCCTCCACTTT. Translated: CASSLEVRDSPLHF.

This clonotype was found many times. The chain carries TRBV20-1 and TRBJ1-4; TRBD1 might be the D (5 bases). V was cut by 3 bases and J by 4 bases, with 9 bases left in between. Germline CDR1 DFQATT, CDR2 SNEGSKA (reference sequence). This CDR3 is built from 13 residues. The CDR3 DNA is TGCAGTGCTAGCCGGGACTTTAATGAAAAACTGTTTTTT. This gives the protein CSASRDFNEKLFF.

This clonotype showed up just a few times. The genes are TRBV28 and TRBJ2-7; D is unresolved. V was clipped by 3 bases and J by 4 bases, with 13 bases between them. Germline V gene data show CDR1 as MDHEN and CDR2 as SYDVKM. The CDR3 covers 14 residues. CDR3 nucleotides: TGTGCCAGCAGTTTTGGTGGGATCTATTACGAGCAGTACTTC. It specifies CASSFGGIYYEQYF.

This clonotype came up a few times. V gene TRBV2 combines with J gene TRBJ2-1, with D possibly matching TRBD1 (5 bases). Germline V gives CDR1 SNHLY, CDR2 FYNNEI. With 7 bases removed from V and 7 bases from J, the gap between germline ends came to 17 bases. The CDR3 totals 14 residues. CDR3 nucleotide sequence: TGTGCCAGCAAGCCGGTCAAGGCAGGGAATGAGCAGTTCTTC. Its protein is CASKPVKAGNEQFF.

This clonotype was counted at least ten times. The chain couples TRBV10-3 to TRBJ1-3; D is unresolved. Germline assignment: CDR1 ENHRY and CDR2 SYGVKD. This CDR3 comprises 12 residues. The CDR3 loop is CGLSGTGNTIYF. The CDR3 DNA sequence: TGTGGATTATCGGGCACTGGAAACACCATATATTTT.

In its sample, this clonotype was seen a few times. The gene calls are TRBV11-1 and TRBJ1-1; the match to TRBD1 covers 8 bases. The CDR3 covers 20 residues. Looked up from germline, CDR1 is SGHAT and CDR2 is FQDESV (reference sequence). V lost 1 base, J lost 2 bases, and 18 bases stayed unmatched. The CDR3 protein is CASSLGTGFGPGHRNTEAFF. In DNA, the CDR3 is TGTGCCAGCAGCTTAGGGACAGGGTTTGGACCCGGCCACAGAAACACTGAAGCTTTCTTT.

At least ten counts were recorded for this clonotype. This chain links TRBV10-3 with TRBJ2-7, with D perhaps matching TRBD1 (5 bases). This CDR3 is 14 amino acids long. V lost 4 bases to trimming and J lost 3 bases, with 13 bases between them. The germline V gene has CDR1 ENHRY and CDR2 SYGVKD. This chain's CDR3 is CAISVGQGFYEQYF. DNA for the CDR3: TGTGCCATCAGTGTCGGGCAGGGCTTCTACGAGCAGTACTTC.